This is a list of T cell receptor beta chains from one sample in a study of cytomegalovirus exposure and HLA in healthy donors. Sequencing used immunoSEQ multiplex PCR; TCRdb keeps in-frame clones, though not all of them. Among 140,000 or so clones, 72% were seen once, and the ten largest hold approximately 2.1%. Specimen: PBMCs. The receptors here all came from a middle-aged man in good health and CMV-seronegative. Both conserved end residues are part of each CDR3. The order of the fields is D gene, clone size, J gene, V gene, CDR3 DNA, CDR3 protein. D genes are given only for firm matches. Size is stated for part of the rows, as once, few or many counts, or as a class when the clone is expanded.

D: TRBD1; size: NA; J: TRBJ2-7; V: TRBV5-4; DNA: TGTGCCAGCAGCCAGGACAGGGGGCCTTACTACGAGCAGTACTTC; CDR3: CASSQDRGPYYEQYF
D: NA; size: NA; J: TRBJ1-2; V: TRBV5-6; DNA: TGTGCCAGCATTAGTGCAGGGTATGGCTACCCCTTC; CDR3: CASISAGYGYPF
D: TRBD1; size: once; J: TRBJ2-1; V: TRBV7-9; DNA: TGTGCCAGCAGGGAGGACAGGGGGCTTCTGAGCTCCTACAATGAGCAGTTCTTC; CDR3: CASREDRGLLSSYNEQFF
D: NA; size: NA; J: TRBJ1-5; V: TRBV30; DNA: TGTGCCTGGAGTGGCGGGGCGCAGCCCCAGCATTTT; CDR3: CAWSGGAQPQHF
D: NA; size: NA; J: TRBJ2-7; V: TRBV15; DNA: TGTGCCACCAGCGCACCATTGGAGGCAGGCTCCTACGAGCAGTACTTC; CDR3: CATSAPLEAGSYEQYF
D: TRBD1; size: NA; J: TRBJ2-7; V: TRBV4-1; DNA: TGCGCCAGCAGCCGCGATCCGGGACAGGGGGCGGGAGGGCAGTACTTC; CDR3: CASSRDPGQGAGGQYF
D: NA; size: once; J: TRBJ1-2; V: TRBV29-1; DNA: TGCAGCGTTGAGGTTCAGTACTATGGCTACCCCTTC; CDR3: CSVEVQYYGYPF
D: TRBD1; size: NA; J: TRBJ2-4; V: TRBV6-5; DNA: TGTGCCAGCAGTAGGGGACAGGCCAAAAACATTCAGTACTTC; CDR3: CASSRGQAKNIQYF
D: NA; size: few; J: TRBJ2-3; V: TRBV11-2; DNA: TGTGCCAGCAGCTTCGCCGGGACTAGCACAGATACGCAGTATTTT; CDR3: CASSFAGTSTDTQYF
D: NA; size: few; J: TRBJ2-3; V: TRBV5-1; DNA: TGCGCCAGCAGCAATCCGTCCACAGATACGCAGTATTTT; CDR3: CASSNPSTDTQYF
D: NA; size: NA; J: TRBJ2-5; V: TRBV7-6; DNA: TGTGCCAGCAGCTTAGTTGCTTCGGCTAGCCTCCGGGAGACCCAGTACTTC; CDR3: CASSLVASASLRETQYF
D: NA; size: NA; J: TRBJ2-5; V: TRBV2; DNA: TGTGCCAGCATGAGGTATCGGCAAGAGACCCAGTACTTC; CDR3: CASMRYRQETQYF
D: NA; size: NA; J: TRBJ2-1; V: TRBV27; DNA: TGTGCCAGATACCGGGCGACCCGGAGGTCCTATGAGCAGTTCTTC; CDR3: CARYRATRRSYEQFF
D: NA; size: NA; J: TRBJ1-2; V: TRBV2; DNA: TGTGCCAGCAGCAGAGACATCTATGGCTACCCCTTC; CDR3: CASSRDIYGYPF
D: TRBD1; size: few; J: TRBJ2-7; V: TRBV30; DNA: TGTGCCTGGAGTGGGGGGACAGGTGTCGTAGGCGAGCAGTACTTC; CDR3: CAWSGGTGVVGEQYF
D: TRBD2; size: NA; J: TRBJ2-2; V: TRBV7-2; DNA: TGTGCCAGCAGCCAATGGGGACTAGCGAGCACCGGGGAGCTGTTTTTT; CDR3: CASSQWGLASTGELFF
D: NA; size: NA; J: TRBJ2-2; V: TRBV4-3; DNA: TGCGCCAGCAGCCAAGCGGGGGGCGTGGGAGGGGCAAACACCGGGGAGCTGTTTTTT; CDR3: CASSQAGGVGGANTGELFF
D: NA; size: NA; J: TRBJ2-1; V: TRBV7-2; DNA: TGTGCCAGCAGCTTAGGGTCGGGCAGGGCCATATTCTTC; CDR3: CASSLGSGRAIFF
D: TRBD1; size: few; J: TRBJ2-7; V: TRBV2; DNA: TGTGCCAGCAGCCGGGACAGGGCGTCCTACGAGCAGTACTTC; CDR3: CASSRDRASYEQYF
D: TRBD2; size: few; J: TRBJ2-1; V: TRBV7-2; DNA: TGTGCCAGCAGCTCTAGACTAGCGGGAGACAATGAGCAGTTCTTC; CDR3: CASSSRLAGDNEQFF
D: TRBD1; size: NA; J: TRBJ2-3; V: TRBV5-1; DNA: TGCGCCAGCAGCTTGGGACAGGGGAGCACAGATACGCAGTATTTT; CDR3: CASSLGQGSTDTQYF
D: TRBD2; size: NA; J: TRBJ2-1; V: TRBV11-2; DNA: TGTGCCAGCAGCTTAGTCGGGAGGGCCAGGGAGCAGTTCTTC; CDR3: CASSLVGRAREQFF
D: TRBD1; size: NA; J: TRBJ2-5; V: TRBV28; DNA: TGTGCCAGCAGTTCGGACAGGGGGGGAGAGACCCAGTACTTC; CDR3: CASSSDRGGETQYF
D: NA; size: NA; J: TRBJ1-2; V: TRBV6-5; DNA: TGTGCCAGCAGTTACTCGTACTCGGCGGAAGGCTACACCTTC; CDR3: CASSYSYSAEGYTF
D: TRBD2; size: NA; J: TRBJ2-5; V: TRBV5-1; DNA: TGCGCCAGCAGCTCCCTGACTAGCGGGGGGGCCCAAGAGACCCAGTACTTC; CDR3: CASSSLTSGGAQETQYF
D: TRBD2; size: NA; J: TRBJ2-5; V: TRBV13; DNA: TGTGCCAGCCCCCCAGGAACGGGACTAGCGGGGGGACCTGAAGAGACCCAGTACTTC; CDR3: CASPPGTGLAGGPEETQYF
D: NA; size: NA; J: TRBJ1-2; V: TRBV5-6; DNA: TGTGCCAGCAGCATAGGAGGCTATGGCTACACCTTC; CDR3: CASSIGGYGYTF
D: TRBD1; size: few; J: TRBJ1-3; V: TRBV13; DNA: TGTGCCAGCAGCATCTACAGGGGGCGCTTCTCTGGAAACACCATATATTTT; CDR3: CASSIYRGRFSGNTIYF
D: NA; size: NA; J: TRBJ2-3; V: TRBV7-8; DNA: TGTGCCAGCAGCTTATCGAGCGGTACAGATACGCAGTATTTT; CDR3: CASSLSSGTDTQYF
D: NA; size: few; J: TRBJ2-1; V: TRBV5-1; DNA: TGCGCCAGCAGCTTGAGGAGGGAAGAGCAGTTCTTC; CDR3: CASSLRREEQFF
D: TRBD1; size: NA; J: TRBJ1-1; V: TRBV7-9; DNA: TGTGCCAGCAGCTTAGGACAGGGCGGGAACACTGAAGCTTTCTTT; CDR3: CASSLGQGGNTEAFF
D: TRBD1; size: NA; J: TRBJ1-1; V: TRBV15; DNA: TGTGCCACCAGCAGCGACAGGGGTTGGAACACTGAAGCTTTCTTT; CDR3: CATSSDRGWNTEAFF
D: NA; size: NA; J: TRBJ1-5; V: TRBV18; DNA: TGTGCCAGCTCACCAGTAGCACAGGGTCTTAGCAATCAGCCCCAGCATTTT; CDR3: CASSPVAQGLSNQPQHF
D: TRBD2; size: NA; J: TRBJ2-7; V: TRBV7-2; DNA: TGTGCCAGCAGCCCTACCCCCGGGAGGGCCATCGAGCAGTACTTC; CDR3: CASSPTPGRAIEQYF
D: NA; size: NA; J: TRBJ2-5; V: TRBV4-1; DNA: TGCGCCAGCAGCCCCCGCGGACTTCTAGAGACCCAGTACTTC; CDR3: CASSPRGLLETQYF
D: TRBD2; size: NA; J: TRBJ2-3; V: TRBV9; DNA: TGTGCCAGCAGTGATAGCGGGAGGGCCTGGGCAGATACGCAGTATTTT; CDR3: CASSDSGRAWADTQYF
D: TRBD1; size: NA; J: TRBJ1-2; V: TRBV27; DNA: TGTGCCAGCAGTTCAACGGGACAGCGCGATGGCTACACCTTC; CDR3: CASSSTGQRDGYTF
D: NA; size: few; J: TRBJ2-5; V: TRBV10-2; DNA: TGCGCCAGCAGGGCGGGACTCCCGGGGGAGACCCAGTACTTC; CDR3: CASRAGLPGETQYF
D: NA; size: NA; J: TRBJ1-1; V: TRBV2; DNA: TGTGCCAGCACCCCGGACAGAAACACTGAAGCTTTCTTT; CDR3: CASTPDRNTEAFF
D: NA; size: NA; J: TRBJ2-7; V: TRBV14; DNA: TGTGCCAGCAGCGTTCACAGCTCCTACGAGCAGTACTTC; CDR3: CASSVHSSYEQYF
D: TRBD1; size: NA; J: TRBJ2-5; V: TRBV19; DNA: TGTGCCAGTAGTAGGGACAGGGGAGGGGAGCAAGAGACCCAGTACTTC; CDR3: CASSRDRGGEQETQYF
D: NA; size: NA; J: TRBJ2-1; V: TRBV25-1; DNA: TGTGCCAGCAGTGTTTGCGGGAATTACAATGAGCAGTTCTTC; CDR3: CASSVCGNYNEQFF
D: NA; size: NA; J: TRBJ1-1; V: TRBV19; DNA: TGTGCCAGTAGTAACCGACTTCATCCGAACACTGAAGCTTTCTTT; CDR3: CASSNRLHPNTEAFF
D: TRBD1; size: NA; J: TRBJ2-5; V: TRBV6-1; DNA: TGTGCCAGCAGGGACAGGGGAACGGAGACCCAGTACTTC; CDR3: CASRDRGTETQYF
D: TRBD2; size: NA; J: TRBJ2-7; V: TRBV6-5; DNA: TGTGCCAGCAGTTATCGGACTAGCGGGGTCGGCGAGCAGTACTTC; CDR3: CASSYRTSGVGEQYF
D: TRBD2; size: few; J: TRBJ2-7; V: TRBV9; DNA: TGTGCCAGCAGCGAGGGACTAGCGGACTACGAGCAGTACTTC; CDR3: CASSEGLADYEQYF
D: TRBD1; size: NA; J: TRBJ2-3; V: TRBV7-9; DNA: TGTGCCAGCAGCCCCCTTCCCTTGACAGGGGAGCCAGATACGCAGTATTTT; CDR3: CASSPLPLTGEPDTQYF
D: NA; size: few; J: TRBJ1-1; V: TRBV5-4; DNA: TGTGCCAGCAGCTTGGCGCGTAGGGGAACTGAAGCTTTCTTT; CDR3: CASSLARRGTEAFF
D: NA; size: NA; J: TRBJ2-2; V: TRBV5-1; DNA: TGCGCCAGCACCTCCGGGGGAGGAGGTAACACCGGGGAGCTGTTTTTT; CDR3: CASTSGGGGNTGELFF
D: TRBD2; size: NA; J: TRBJ2-7; V: TRBV14; DNA: TGTGCCAGCAGCCAAATTAGCGGGGCCTACGAGCAGTACTTC; CDR3: CASSQISGAYEQYF
D: TRBD1; size: NA; J: TRBJ1-4; V: TRBV15; DNA: TGTGCCACCAGCAGGGACAGGGGGAGGGAGGAAAAACTGTTTTTT; CDR3: CATSRDRGREEKLFF
D: TRBD2; size: NA; J: TRBJ2-5; V: TRBV4-2; DNA: TGTGCCAGCAGCCAGGGGGGGAGGGGAGAGACCCAGTACTTC; CDR3: CASSQGGRGETQYF
D: TRBD1; size: few; J: TRBJ2-1; V: TRBV5-6; DNA: TGTGCCAGCAGACACATGACAGGGGTGAGCTACAATGAGCAGTTCTTC; CDR3: CASRHMTGVSYNEQFF
D: TRBD1; size: NA; J: TRBJ1-2; V: TRBV14; DNA: TGTGCCAGCAGCCCTATCGACAGGGTGAACTATGGCTACCCCTTC; CDR3: CASSPIDRVNYGYPF
D: NA; size: NA; J: TRBJ2-2; V: TRBV5-4; DNA: TGTGCCAGCAGCCAATGGACAGTCACCGGGGAGCTGTTTTTT; CDR3: CASSQWTVTGELFF
D: TRBD1; size: once; J: TRBJ2-5; V: TRBV18; DNA: TGTGCCAGCTCACCGGGACAGGTCATGAAAGAGACCCAGTACTTC; CDR3: CASSPGQVMKETQYF
D: TRBD1; size: NA; J: TRBJ1-6; V: TRBV15; DNA: TGTGCCACCAGCAGGGGGACAGCTACTTATAATTCACCCCTCCACTTT; CDR3: CATSRGTATYNSPLHF
D: TRBD1; size: NA; J: TRBJ1-5; V: TRBV9; DNA: TGTGCCAGCAGCGGGGGACAGGGGGCTTGGCAGCCCCAGCATTTT; CDR3: CASSGGQGAWQPQHF
D: TRBD1; size: NA; J: TRBJ1-4; V: TRBV5-6; DNA: TGTGCCAGCAGCTTATACCGGGACAGAGCTGAAAAACTGTTTTTT; CDR3: CASSLYRDRAEKLFF
D: TRBD1; size: NA; J: TRBJ2-5; V: TRBV6-6; DNA: TGTGCCAGCAGCTCCGGGACAGAGAGACAAGAGACCCAGTACTTC; CDR3: CASSSGTERQETQYF